What follows are 18 T cell receptor beta chains derived from one specimen sequenced in a study of shared clonotypes between healthy human individuals. Sequencing used immunoSEQ multiplex PCR; TCRdb keeps in-frame clones, though not all of them. The data hold more than 500,000 clones, with about 96% observed a single time. The sample consisted of naive CD4+ T cells sorted from blood. The subset denotes: CD45RA+ positively selected. All receptors derive from a young woman in good health.

On this clone itself: Other DNA sequences in the sample encode the same CDR3. The rearrangement joins TRBV28 to TRBJ2-7; possibly TRBD2 for D (6 bases). V was clipped by 2 bases and J by 3 bases, with 8 bases between them. CDR1 and CDR2 from the germline V gene are MDHEN and SYDVKM. The CDR3 is 13 residues long. DNA for the CDR3: TGTGCCAGCAGTTTACCGGGACTCTACGAGCAGTACTTC. Translating it yields CASSLPGLYEQYF.

The chain is built from TRBV28 and TRBJ2-5; 13 bases align to TRBD2. The tail of the sequence fits TRBJ2-7 better, so the J call may be wrong. CDR1 and CDR2 (germline): MDHEN, SYDVKM. The CDR3 totals 14 residues. The CDR3 sequence: CASRPGLAGYEQYF. The CDR3 nucleotides read TGTGCCAGCAGGCCGGGACTAGCGGGGTACGAGCAGTACTTC.

The rearrangement uses TRBV19 and TRBJ2-7; no clear D gene. V gave up 0 bases and J gave up 3 bases, with 9 bases separating them. The germline CDR1 and CDR2 sequences are LNHDA and SQIVND (reference sequence). This CDR3 comprises 14 residues. The CDR3 DNA sequence: TGTGCCAGTAGTATAGACCCTAGAAACTACGAGCAGTACTTC. Translated: CASSIDPRNYEQYF.

The chain carries TRBV5-1 and TRBJ2-6; 7 positions match TRBD1. The germline gives CDR1 SGHRS, CDR2 YFSETQ. V lost 4 bases to trimming and J lost 0 bases; unmatched junction nucleotides: 7. The CDR3 contains 17 residues. CDR3 residues: CASSVGQMISGANVLTF. The CDR3 DNA follows: TGCGCCAGCAGCGTGGGACAGATGATCTCTGGGGCCAACGTCCTGACTTTC.

This chain joins TRBV28 and TRBJ2-7; TRBD1 matches 9 bases. The CDR3 loop spans 14 amino acids. J gave up 7 bases and V 5 bases, and 9 bases lay outside the gene matches. Germline CDR1 is MDHEN and CDR2 is SYDVKM. The CDR3 nucleotides are TGTGCCAGCAGTCTTCCGGGACAGGGTGGTGAGCAGTACTTC. Protein product: CASSLPGQGGEQYF.

The rearrangement joins TRBV5-1 to TRBJ2-3, with 8 bases identical to TRBD1. The V gene's germline CDR1 is SGHRS and CDR2 YFSETQ. The CDR3 is 16 amino acids. Germline trimming cut 4 bases from V and 2 bases from J; bases unmatched to any gene: 9. For the CDR3, the DNA is TGCGCCAGCAGCGTCGGAACAGGGGGTTTCACAGATACGCAGTATTTT. Residues: CASSVGTGGFTDTQYF.

V and J are TRBV7-6 and TRBJ1-2, with D maybe TRBD1 (6 bases). Germline V gene lookup returns CDR1 SGHVS and CDR2 FNYEAQ. The CDR3 is 13 amino acids. V lost 5 bases, J lost 9 bases, and 16 bases lay in between. CDR3: CASSTSEGGRYTF. The CDR3 nucleotides read TGTGCCAGCAGCACCTCTGAGGGGGGTCGCTACACCTTC.

The chain combines TRBV19 with TRBJ2-7; 11 positions match TRBD1. V was clipped by 4 bases and J by 3 bases; unmatched bases: 2. Germline V gives CDR1 LNHDA, CDR2 SQIVND (reference sequence). The CDR3 totals 14 residues. CDR3 loop: CASSRTGGVYEQYF. Written as DNA, the CDR3 is TGTGCCAGTAGTAGGACAGGGGGCGTCTACGAGCAGTACTTC.

This rearrangement joins TRBV7-3 to TRBJ2-2; 15 nucleotides agree with TRBD2. Germline V gene data show CDR1 as SGHTA and CDR2 as FQGTGA. With V trimmed by 5 bases and J by 6 bases, 7 bases remained unmatched. CDR3 length: 17 amino acids. CDR3 nucleotides: TGTGCCAGCAGCGTCGGGACTAGCGGGAGGCCTCCCGGGGAGCTGTTTTTT. Residues: CASSVGTSGRPPGELFF.

V usage is TRBV28 and J usage is TRBJ2-5; possible D gene TRBD2, 6 bases. The V gene's germline CDR1 is MDHEN and CDR2 SYDVKM. Trimming took 3 bases from V and 4 from J, leaving 18 bases between them. This CDR3 spans 16 amino acids. The chain's CDR3 is CASSLASGVPGETQYF. The CDR3 bases are TGTGCCAGCAGTTTGGCCTCGGGGGTCCCGGGAGAGACCCAGTACTTC. Full variable domain (remainder filled in from reference TRBV28 and TRBJ2-5): DVKVTQSSRYLVKRTGEKVFLECVQDMDHENMFWYRQDPGLGLRLIYFSYDVKMKEKGDIPEGYSVSREKKERFSLILESASTNQTSMYLCASSLASGVPGETQYFGPGTRLLVL.

This chain joins TRBV2 and TRBJ1-5; unclear D gene. The V gene lost 5 bases and the J gene lost 2 bases, with 13 bases spanning the gap. The germline V gene has CDR1 SNHLY and CDR2 FYNNEI. This CDR3 has 15 residues. The CDR3 here is CASSLRREGNQPQHF. The CDR3 region has the DNA TGTGCCAGCAGTCTTAGGAGGGAGGGCAATCAGCCCCAGCATTTT.

The chain recombines TRBV19 with TRBJ2-3; a possible D gene is TRBD2 (5 bases). The CDR3 runs to 12 residues. Germline lookup yields CDR1 LNHDA and CDR2 SQIVND (reference sequence). Trimming removed 4 bases from V and 8 bases from J, with 10 bases in between. The CDR3 sequence: CASSTQGGTQYF. CDR3 DNA: TGTGCCAGTAGTACTCAAGGAGGTACGCAGTATTTT. The full variable domain, rest sourced from reference TRBV19 and TRBJ2-3, is DGGITQSPKYLFRKEGQNVTLSCEQNLNHDAMYWYRQDPGQGLRLIYYSQIVNDFQKGDIAEGYSVSREKKESFPLTVTSAQKNPTAFYLCASSTQGGTQYFGPGTRLTVL.

The CDR3 nucleotides read TGTGCCAGCAGCGACCAACTAAACACCGGGGAGCTGTTTTTT. The encoded protein is CASSDQLNTGELFF. The chain couples TRBV6-1 to TRBJ2-2; D call uncertain. CDR1 and CDR2 from the germline V gene are MNHNS and SASEGT. V lost 6 bases and J 2 bases, leaving 10 bases between the germline ends. The CDR3 is made up of 14 amino acids.

The chain employs TRBV27 and TRBJ2-4, with D possibly TRBD2 on 6 matching bases. Germline assignment: CDR1 MNHEY and CDR2 SMNVEV (reference sequence). There are 16 residues in the CDR3. The ends were cut back, 3 bases at V and 0 bases at J, with 12 bases in the middle. This chain's CDR3 is CASSFRQTRAKNIQYF. The DNA for the CDR3 is TGTGCCAGCAGTTTCCGACAGACTAGAGCCAAAAACATTCAGTACTTC.

V and J are TRBV2 and TRBJ1-2; no reliable D call. Germline V gene sequence: CDR1 SNHLY, CDR2 FYNNEI. The V end lost 1 base, the J end lost 0 bases, and 9 bases lay between the germline ends. CDR3 length equals 15 residues. CDR3 DNA: TGTGCCAGCAGTGAAGGAGGGCCCGCTAACTATGGCTACACCTTC. Its protein product is CASSEGGPANYGYTF.

The chain employs TRBV28 and TRBJ2-7; 9 bases match TRBD1. CDR1 and CDR2 (germline): MDHEN, SYDVKM. The CDR3 is 16 residues long. V shed 6 bases and J 3 bases; nucleotides not matched to a gene: 12. The CDR3 nucleotides are TGTGCCAGCAGCGAGCTCCCGGGACAGGGTAGCTACGAGCAGTACTTC. This codes for CASSELPGQGSYEQYF.

The CDR3 spells CASSGSGTGMHEQYF. The CDR3 nucleotides read TGTGCCAGCAGTGGATCTGGGACAGGGATGCACGAGCAGTACTTC. V is TRBV25-1 and J is TRBJ2-7; TRBD1 matches at 9 bases. Looked up from germline, CDR1 is MGHDK and CDR2 is SYGVNS. The CDR3 covers 15 residues. The V gene end was trimmed by 4 bases and the J gene end by 5 bases; junction bases not matched to a gene: 9.

The table lists this clone with a count of one. The CDR3 region is CASSMSELSNQPQHF. DNA of the CDR3: TGTGCCAGTAGTATGAGTGAACTTAGCAATCAGCCCCAGCATTTT. The genes are TRBV19 and TRBJ1-5; D is undetermined. V was cut by 3 bases and J by 0 bases, with 9 bases left in between. This CDR3 has 15 residues. Germline-derived CDR1 and CDR2 are LNHDA and SQIVND (reference sequence). Complete variable domain (other parts from reference TRBV19 and TRBJ1-5): DGGITQSPKYLFRKEGQNVTLSCEQNLNHDAMYWYRQDPGQGLRLIYYSQIVNDFQKGDIAEGYSVSREKKESFPLTVTSAQKNPTAFYLCASSMSELSNQPQHFGDGTRLSIL.